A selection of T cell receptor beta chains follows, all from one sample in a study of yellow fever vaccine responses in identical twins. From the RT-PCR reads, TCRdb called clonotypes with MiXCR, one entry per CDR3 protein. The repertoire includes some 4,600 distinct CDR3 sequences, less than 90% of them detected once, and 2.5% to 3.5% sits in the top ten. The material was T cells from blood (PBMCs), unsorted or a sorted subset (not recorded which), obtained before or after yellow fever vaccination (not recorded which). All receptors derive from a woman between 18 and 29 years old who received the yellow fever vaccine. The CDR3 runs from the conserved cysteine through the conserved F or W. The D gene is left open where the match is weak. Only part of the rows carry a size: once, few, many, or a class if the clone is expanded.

CDR3 DNA: TGTGCCAGCAGCCCGGGACTAGGGATCTACGAGCAGTACTTC; CDR3 protein: CASSPGLGIYEQYF; D gene: TRBD2; clone size: -; V gene: TRBV3-1; J gene: TRBJ2-7
CDR3 DNA: TGTGCCAGCAGCTTAGGTCAGGGTAACGAGCAGTACTTC; CDR3 protein: CASSLGQGNEQYF; D gene: -; clone size: -; V gene: TRBV7-9; J gene: TRBJ2-7
CDR3 DNA: TGCAGCGTCGGACAGAGTGACGAGCAGTACTTC; CDR3 protein: CSVGQSDEQYF; D gene: -; clone size: -; V gene: TRBV29-1; J gene: TRBJ2-7
CDR3 DNA: TGTGCCAGCAGCTTCAGGGACAGCTACGAGCAGTACTTC; CDR3 protein: CASSFRDSYEQYF; D gene: TRBD1; clone size: -; V gene: TRBV7-2; J gene: TRBJ2-7
CDR3 DNA: TGTGCCAGCAGCCTTTCCCGGGAAGAGACCCAGTACTTC; CDR3 protein: CASSLSREETQYF; D gene: -; clone size: -; V gene: TRBV11-1; J gene: TRBJ2-5
CDR3 DNA: TGTGCCACCCAGCAGGGGGGCCCGGGACGGACAGATACGCAGTATTTT; CDR3 protein: CATQQGGPGRTDTQYF; D gene: -; clone size: -; V gene: TRBV11-3; J gene: TRBJ2-3
CDR3 DNA: TGTGCCAGCAGCTTACTCACCACCGGGGAGCTGTTTTTT; CDR3 protein: CASSLLTTGELFF; D gene: -; clone size: -; V gene: TRBV7-6; J gene: TRBJ2-2
CDR3 DNA: TGCGCCAGCCGGCCGACTAGCGGGCCTAGCTCCTACGAGCAGTACTTC; CDR3 protein: CASRPTSGPSSYEQYF; D gene: TRBD2; clone size: -; V gene: TRBV5-1; J gene: TRBJ2-7
CDR3 DNA: TGTGCCAGCAGCTCCCCGGTTCCTAGCGGGGGGGAGGTTTACAATGAGCAGTTCTTC; CDR3 protein: CASSSPVPSGGEVYNEQFF; D gene: TRBD2; clone size: -; V gene: TRBV7-1; J gene: TRBJ2-1
CDR3 DNA: TGTGCCAGAAGTACGTTCCTTAACACCGGGGAGCTGTTTTTT; CDR3 protein: CARSTFLNTGELFF; D gene: -; clone size: once; V gene: TRBV2; J gene: TRBJ2-2
CDR3 DNA: TGTGCCAGCAGCTTAGAGGGGGCTCGGACAGATACGCAGTATTTT; CDR3 protein: CASSLEGARTDTQYF; D gene: TRBD1; clone size: -; V gene: TRBV5-5; J gene: TRBJ2-3
CDR3 DNA: TGCAGTGCCTACGACAGGGCCTATAGCAATCAGCCCCAGCATTTT; CDR3 protein: CSAYDRAYSNQPQHF; D gene: TRBD1; clone size: few; V gene: TRBV20-1; J gene: TRBJ1-5
CDR3 DNA: TGCAGCGTTGAATTAAGAGGGGCCGAGCAGTACTTC; CDR3 protein: CSVELRGAEQYF; D gene: -; clone size: -; V gene: TRBV29-1; J gene: TRBJ2-7
CDR3 DNA: TGTGCCAGCAGCTCGCCAGGGAACTACGAGCAGTACTTC; CDR3 protein: CASSSPGNYEQYF; D gene: -; clone size: -; V gene: TRBV11-1; J gene: TRBJ2-7
CDR3 DNA: TGTGCCAGCAGTACGGACAGGGTCAATGAGCAGTTCTTC; CDR3 protein: CASSTDRVNEQFF; D gene: TRBD1; clone size: -; V gene: TRBV12-3/TRBV12-4; J gene: TRBJ2-1
CDR3 DNA: TGTGCCAGCAGCTTAGAAGGGGTCGGGGAGCTGTTTTTT; CDR3 protein: CASSLEGVGELFF; D gene: -; clone size: -; V gene: TRBV7-6; J gene: TRBJ2-2
CDR3 DNA: TGTGCCAGCACCACTAGCGGGAGAGGTGGCAATGAGCAGTTCTTC; CDR3 protein: CASTTSGRGGNEQFF; D gene: TRBD2; clone size: -; V gene: TRBV28; J gene: TRBJ2-1
CDR3 DNA: TGCAGTGCTAGGCTGCACACCGGGGAGCTGTTTTTT; CDR3 protein: CSARLHTGELFF; D gene: -; clone size: -; V gene: TRBV20-1; J gene: TRBJ2-2
CDR3 DNA: TGTGCCAGCAGCTCTTCTAGCGGCAACAATGAGCAGTTCTTC; CDR3 protein: CASSSSSGNNEQFF; D gene: TRBD2; clone size: -; V gene: TRBV11-3; J gene: TRBJ2-1
CDR3 DNA: TGTGCCAGCAGGAGATTCGGGTCGGACACTGAAGCTTTCTTT; CDR3 protein: CASRRFGSDTEAFF; D gene: -; clone size: -; V gene: TRBV12-3/TRBV12-4; J gene: TRBJ1-1
CDR3 DNA: TGTGCCAGCAGTGAAAGGGGGACTGAAGCTTTCTTT; CDR3 protein: CASSERGTEAFF; D gene: -; clone size: once; V gene: TRBV2; J gene: TRBJ1-1
CDR3 DNA: TGTGCCAGCAGCTTCTGGGGGGCGATAGGGGAGACCCAGTACTTC; CDR3 protein: CASSFWGAIGETQYF; D gene: -; clone size: -; V gene: TRBV11-1; J gene: TRBJ2-5
CDR3 DNA: TGCAGTGCTAGAGATCGGCGCTACGAGCAGTACTTC; CDR3 protein: CSARDRRYEQYF; D gene: -; clone size: -; V gene: TRBV20-1; J gene: TRBJ2-7
CDR3 DNA: TGTGCCAGCAGTGTTGGACAGGCTAACTATGGCTACACCTTC; CDR3 protein: CASSVGQANYGYTF; D gene: TRBD1; clone size: -; V gene: TRBV2; J gene: TRBJ1-2
CDR3 DNA: TGTGCCAGCAGCGAGGGACCGGGGATGGGCATTCAGTACTTC; CDR3 protein: CASSEGPGMGIQYF; D gene: -; clone size: -; V gene: TRBV21-1; J gene: TRBJ2-4
CDR3 DNA: TGCAGCGTTTCCGGGCCGGAATACGAGCAGTACTTC; CDR3 protein: CSVSGPEYEQYF; D gene: -; clone size: -; V gene: TRBV29-1; J gene: TRBJ2-7
CDR3 DNA: TGCAGCGTTGAAGATCGTGGACTCCAGACCTACAATGAGCAGTTCTTC; CDR3 protein: CSVEDRGLQTYNEQFF; D gene: -; clone size: -; V gene: TRBV29-1; J gene: TRBJ2-1
CDR3 DNA: TGCAGCGTTCCGGGCCAGATAAAAGAGACCCAGTACTTC; CDR3 protein: CSVPGQIKETQYF; D gene: -; clone size: -; V gene: TRBV29-1; J gene: TRBJ2-5
CDR3 DNA: TGCAGTGCTAGGACGCCAGAACACGACACAGATACGCAGTATTTT; CDR3 protein: CSARTPEHDTDTQYF; D gene: -; clone size: -; V gene: TRBV20-1; J gene: TRBJ2-3
CDR3 DNA: TGTGCCAGCAGCGCCGGGACAGGGGGGTTTAGCACAGATACGCAGTATTTT; CDR3 protein: CASSAGTGGFSTDTQYF; D gene: TRBD1; clone size: -; V gene: TRBV9; J gene: TRBJ2-3
CDR3 DNA: TGTGCCATCACCGGGCGGGACCCCGGGGCCGGCTACACCTTC; CDR3 protein: CAITGRDPGAGYTF; D gene: -; clone size: -; V gene: TRBV10-3; J gene: TRBJ1-2
CDR3 DNA: TGCGCCAGCAGTGAGGCCTACTACACCGATAGCAATCAGCCCCAGCATTTT; CDR3 protein: CASSEAYYTDSNQPQHF; D gene: -; clone size: -; V gene: TRBV10-1; J gene: TRBJ1-5
CDR3 DNA: TGTGCCACCAGCAGAGATGGGACAGAGGAGACCCAGTACTTC; CDR3 protein: CATSRDGTEETQYF; D gene: TRBD1; clone size: -; V gene: TRBV15; J gene: TRBJ2-5
CDR3 DNA: TGTGCCAGCAGCTTATCCCGGGACAGATACGAGCAGTACTTC; CDR3 protein: CASSLSRDRYEQYF; D gene: TRBD1; clone size: once; V gene: TRBV11-2; J gene: TRBJ2-7
CDR3 DNA: TGCAGTGCTAGAATTCCGGGAGTCACCGGGGAGCTGTTTTTT; CDR3 protein: CSARIPGVTGELFF; D gene: -; clone size: -; V gene: TRBV20-1; J gene: TRBJ2-2
CDR3 DNA: TGTGCCAGCAGTGAGCGGGTAGTAAATTCACCCCTCCACTTT; CDR3 protein: CASSERVVNSPLHF; D gene: -; clone size: -; V gene: TRBV2; J gene: TRBJ1-6
CDR3 DNA: TGTGCCAGCAGCCCCTGGGTGGCAGCCACAGATACGCAGTATTTT; CDR3 protein: CASSPWVAATDTQYF; D gene: -; clone size: -; V gene: TRBV11-3; J gene: TRBJ2-3
CDR3 DNA: TGCGCCAGCAGTGATCAAGCGGGAGTGTTCTACAATGAGCAGTTCTTC; CDR3 protein: CASSDQAGVFYNEQFF; D gene: TRBD2; clone size: -; V gene: TRBV10-2; J gene: TRBJ2-1
CDR3 DNA: TGCAGCGTTTTCATACCGGGACTAGCGGGAGAGTCCTACGAGCAGTACTTC; CDR3 protein: CSVFIPGLAGESYEQYF; D gene: TRBD2; clone size: -; V gene: TRBV29-1; J gene: TRBJ2-7
CDR3 DNA: TGTGCCAGCAGTGGGGACAGGGTAAATGAGCAGTTCTTC; CDR3 protein: CASSGDRVNEQFF; D gene: TRBD1; clone size: -; V gene: TRBV2; J gene: TRBJ2-1
CDR3 DNA: TGTGCCAGCAGTTACTCGTCGCTGCTAGCGGGGAGCACCGGGGAGCTGTTTTTT; CDR3 protein: CASSYSSLLAGSTGELFF; D gene: TRBD2; clone size: few; V gene: TRBV6-5; J gene: TRBJ2-2
CDR3 DNA: TGTGCCAGCAGTTTCGGAGTCGGTAGCGGCTTCTACGAGCAGTACTTC; CDR3 protein: CASSFGVGSGFYEQYF; D gene: -; clone size: few; V gene: TRBV28; J gene: TRBJ2-7
CDR3 DNA: TGTGCCAGCTCACCGACCAGACATTTTAATGAAAAACTGTTTTTT; CDR3 protein: CASSPTRHFNEKLFF; D gene: -; clone size: -; V gene: TRBV18; J gene: TRBJ1-4
CDR3 DNA: TGTGCCAGCTCGCAGGGGGCAAAGAACAATGAGCAGTTCTTC; CDR3 protein: CASSQGAKNNEQFF; D gene: TRBD1; clone size: few; V gene: TRBV18; J gene: TRBJ2-1
CDR3 DNA: TGTGCCAGCAGCTTAGTCGGGCTCGGGGAGCTGTTTTTT; CDR3 protein: CASSLVGLGELFF; D gene: -; clone size: -; V gene: TRBV7-9; J gene: TRBJ2-2
CDR3 DNA: TGTGCCAGCAGCTACGATAGCTACGAGCAGTACTTC; CDR3 protein: CASSYDSYEQYF; D gene: -; clone size: -; V gene: TRBV7-9; J gene: TRBJ2-7
CDR3 DNA: TGTGCCAGCAGCCAAGGTTCGGGGGCGGGCTACGAGCAGTACTTC; CDR3 protein: CASSQGSGAGYEQYF; D gene: -; clone size: -; V gene: TRBV3-1; J gene: TRBJ2-7
CDR3 DNA: TGTGCCAGCAGCCAAGCCGTTCTGCGAAACACCATATATTTT; CDR3 protein: CASSQAVLRNTIYF; D gene: -; clone size: -; V gene: TRBV3-1; J gene: TRBJ1-3
CDR3 DNA: TGTGCCAGCAGCCCCCGCCCCCAAGAGACCCAGTACTTC; CDR3 protein: CASSPRPQETQYF; D gene: -; clone size: -; V gene: TRBV9; J gene: TRBJ2-5
CDR3 DNA: TGTGCCAACCGGACAGGGAAGCTATATGGTTCACCCCTCCACTTT; CDR3 protein: CANRTGKLYGSPLHF; D gene: TRBD1; clone size: -; V gene: TRBV10-3; J gene: TRBJ1-6
CDR3 DNA: TGCAGCGTTGCCCAAACAGATACGCAGTATTTT; CDR3 protein: CSVAQTDTQYF; D gene: -; clone size: -; V gene: TRBV29-1; J gene: TRBJ2-3
CDR3 DNA: TGCGCCAGCAGCCAGTATAGCGGGAGCGACAATGAGCAGTTCTTC; CDR3 protein: CASSQYSGSDNEQFF; D gene: TRBD2; clone size: -; V gene: TRBV4-3; J gene: TRBJ2-1
CDR3 DNA: TGTGCCAGCAGGGGCTGGTGGAATCAGCCCCAGCATTTT; CDR3 protein: CASRGWWNQPQHF; D gene: -; clone size: -; V gene: TRBV28; J gene: TRBJ1-5